The 13 T cell receptor beta chains in this list originate from one sample, sequenced in a study of blood T cells in healthy people across ages. The use of a sample-barcoded 5' primer and a J-beta primer mix characterized a second PCR of 7 to 11 cycles. TCRdb called the 5' RACE reads again in MiXCR, with one record for every CDR3 protein. The sample consists of around 1,900,000 distinct CDR3 sequences, about two fifths of them appearing once. Material: blood. Receptor source: a human donor in good health.

A few counts support this clonotype. The chain links TRBV7-9 to TRBJ2-1; the D is unclear. This CDR3 is 15 amino acids long. V was trimmed by 4 bases and J by 7 bases, leaving 17 bases between them. The germline CDR1 and CDR2 sequences are SEHNR and FQNEAQ (reference sequence). The CDR3 is CASSSPGTWVNEQFF. CDR3 bases: TGTGCCAGCAGCTCTCCAGGCACGTGGGTTAATGAGCAGTTCTTC.

This clonotype was seen more than once but under ten times. J is TRBJ2-7 and V is TRBV9; TRBD1 agrees at 9 bases. The germline gives CDR1 SGDLS, CDR2 YYNGEE. J was trimmed by 4 bases and V by 3 bases; bases with no gene match: 11. The CDR3 spans 16 residues. CDR3 nucleotide sequence: TGTGCCAGCAGCGCAACGCGCGGGACAGGGTCGTACGAGCAGTACTTC. Protein product: CASSATRGTGSYEQYF.

The rearrangement joins TRBV19 to TRBJ2-3; no definite D call. Trimming shortened V by 3 bases and J by 2 bases, and 9 bases separated the two germline ends. The CDR3 totals 14 residues. CDR1 is LNHDA and CDR2 is SQIVND in the germline V gene (reference sequence). The CDR3 DNA sequence: TGTGCCAGTAGTATGGCTGCAAACACAGATACGCAGTATTTT. It yields the protein CASSMAANTDTQYF. The variable domain in full, completed from reference TRBV19 and TRBJ2-3, reads DGGITQSPKYLFRKEGQNVTLSCEQNLNHDAMYWYRQDPGQGLRLIYYSQIVNDFQKGDIAEGYSVSREKKESFPLTVTSAQKNPTAFYLCASSMAANTDTQYFGPGTRLTVL.

Only a few counts were recorded for this clonotype. The chain couples TRBV5-1 to TRBJ2-5; 7 positions match TRBD1. Looked up from germline, CDR1 is SGHRS and CDR2 is YFSETQ. The CDR3 consists of 16 residues. The J segment lost 3 bases and the V segment lost 3 bases, leaving 11 bases of the junction unmatched. CDR3 sequence reads: CASSWSTGAREETQYF. The CDR3 DNA reads TGCGCCAGCAGCTGGAGTACAGGGGCAAGGGAAGAGACCCAGTACTTC.

The chain is built from TRBV6-6 and TRBJ2-7; D ambiguous. Germline assignment: CDR1 MNHNY and CDR2 SVGAGI (reference sequence). V dropped 10 bases and J dropped 1 base, with 11 bases sitting between them. The CDR3 contains 12 residues. For the CDR3, the DNA is TGTGCCACTCACAGAACGTCCTACGAGCAGTACTTC. This translates into CATHRTSYEQYF.

V usage is TRBV10-3 and J usage is TRBJ2-1; D is perhaps TRBD1 (6 bases). Germline CDR1 ENHRY, CDR2 SYGVKD. This CDR3 contains 14 residues. V gave up 5 bases and J gave up 9 bases, with 17 bases separating them. CDR3 nucleotides: TGTGCCATCAGTCCTTTTCCGGACAGCGGTGAGCAGTTCTTC. Protein: CAISPFPDSGEQFF.

Only a few counts were recorded for this clonotype. The chain has TRBV4-1 and TRBJ2-1; D is unresolved. This CDR3 comprises 15 residues. V shed 0 bases and J shed 10 bases, with 16 bases lying between them. Germline loops: CDR1 MGHRA, CDR2 YSYEKL. CDR3 nucleotides: TGCGCCAGCAGCCAAGATCGAAGGCCGGGTTGGGAGCAGTTCTTC. Protein product: CASSQDRRPGWEQFF.

This clonotype was detected a few times. V usage is TRBV2 and J usage is TRBJ2-7; D perhaps matches TRBD2 (6 bases). The CDR3 has 12 residues. Germline V CDR1 and CDR2: SNHLY, FYNNEI. Trimming removed 4 bases from V and 7 bases from J, with 11 bases in between. This chain's CDR3 is CASSGRGWEQYF. CDR3 in DNA: TGTGCCAGCAGTGGGAGGGGTTGGGAGCAGTACTTC.

The chain combines TRBV4-1 with TRBJ1-1, with TRBD1 identical over 9 bases. The CDR3 covers 14 residues. The germline gives CDR1 MGHRA, CDR2 YSYEKL. Trimming cost V 4 bases and J 8 bases; bases outside gene matches: 8. CDR3 residues: CASSPGTGWVEAFF. The CDR3 coding sequence is TGCGCCAGCAGCCCAGGGACAGGGTGGGTAGAAGCTTTCTTT.

This clonotype was observed a few times. This chain joins TRBV4-3 and TRBJ2-5; TRBD2 matches at 9 bases. Per germline, CDR1 LGHNA and CDR2 YSLEER. After removal of 0 bases from V and 5 bases from J, the junction contained 4 bases not matched to a gene. This CDR3 is built from 15 residues. The CDR3 nucleotides read TGCGCCAGCAGCCAAGAACAGCGGGGGGACGAGACCCAGTACTTC. Encoded protein: CASSQEQRGDETQYF.

V and J are TRBV20-1 and TRBJ2-1; D is uncertain. The CDR3 sequence is 15 residues long. Germline loops: CDR1 DFQATT, CDR2 SNEGSKA (reference sequence). The ends were cut back, 0 bases at V and 8 bases at J, with 17 bases in the middle. The chain's CDR3 is CSARDLLDGRDEQFF. CDR3 nucleotides: TGCAGTGCTAGAGATCTGCTAGACGGTCGGGATGAGCAGTTCTTC.

This clonotype has more than one count but fewer than ten. The gene calls are TRBV7-9 and TRBJ1-2, with 9 bases matching TRBD1. The CDR3 contains 14 residues. V lost 4 bases to trimming and J lost 6 bases; unmatched junction nucleotides: 6. Germline V CDR1 and CDR2: SEHNR, FQNEAQ (reference sequence). CDR3 sequence reads: CASSSDRGGNGYTF. The CDR3 bases are TGTGCCAGCAGCTCGGACAGGGGAGGTAATGGCTACACCTTC.

The chain joins TRBV4-1 to TRBJ2-5; D assignment may be TRBD1 or TRBD2 (5 bases each). The CDR3 is made up of 14 amino acids. Germline V lookup: CDR1 MGHRA, CDR2 YSYEKL. Trimming pared 1 base from V and 2 bases from J, leaving 8 bases between. The CDR3 DNA sequence: TGCGCCAGCAGCCAAGCGGGGCCACAAGAGACCCAGTACTTC. It encodes CASSQAGPQETQYF.